This TCR beta chain was obtained from a study of control samples from healthy donors and cancer patients. Generated by immunoSEQ multiplex PCR, the TCRdb table keeps only in-frame clones and is missing some. The data contain more than 95,000 clones, 85% to 90% of them singletons. This clone was detected a few times. The V end lost 5 bases, the J end lost 5 bases, and 12 bases lay between the germline ends. CDR3 length: 13 amino acids. Germline loops: CDR1 SEHNR, CDR2 FQNEAQ (reference sequence). The source material was blood. This TCR was sampled from a woman in her seventies in good health. The genes are TRBV7-9 and TRBJ2-5; tentatively, D is TRBD1 (6 bases). The CDR3 region is CASSTPGEETQYF. The CDR3 DNA follows: TGTGCCAGCAGCACGCCAGGGGAGGAGACCCAGTACTTC.